The next 30 T cell receptor beta chains were all read from a single sample in a study of Ad26.COV2.S vaccination and SARS-CoV-2 variants. The repertoire was sequenced with immunoSEQ multiplex PCR; TCRdb's copy has only in-frame clones and lacks some. Of about 410,000 clones detected, 92% appear once; the ten largest clones hold more than 1.5%. Treatment indicated: around 19 received Ad26.COV2.S at low or high dose, single or two shots; roughly five received placebo; per-sample allocation not given. Samples were taken on day 63 after the first vaccine or placebo injection. The source material was peripheral blood, sampled in a trial of Ad26.COV2.S vaccine versus placebo. These receptors came from a person aged 18-60 years who received the Ad26.COV2.S COVID-19 vaccine or a placebo.

The table lists this clone with a count of one. The CDR3 DNA reads as TGTGCCAGCAGCGTAAACGGTGAGCAGTTCTTC. Protein product: CASSVNGEQFF. The chain is built from TRBV9 and TRBJ2-1; D unresolved. V gave up 1 base and J gave up 9 bases, with 5 bases separating them. This CDR3 has 11 residues. Per the germline V gene, CDR1 is SGDLS and CDR2 is YYNGEE.

In this sample, this clone turned up once. The chain has TRBV11-2 and TRBJ2-7; tentatively, D is TRBD1 or TRBD2 (6 bases each). The V gene lost 0 bases and the J gene lost 10 bases, with 16 bases spanning the gap. From germline, CDR1 is SGHAT and CDR2 FQNNGV. The CDR3 length is 14 residues. This CDR3 is CASSLDLGGVNQYF. In DNA, the CDR3 is TGTGCCAGCAGCTTAGATTTGGGGGGCGTTAATCAGTACTTC. The full variable domain, completed using reference TRBV11-2 and TRBJ2-7, is EAGVAQSPRYKIIEKRQSVAFWCNPISGHATLYWYQQILGQGPKLLIQFQNNGVVDDSQLPKDRFSAERLKGVDSTLKIQPAKLEDSAVYLCASSLDLGGVNQYFGPGTRLTVT.

The rearrangement joins TRBV5-8 to TRBJ1-1, with 10 bases aligning to TRBD1. With 1 base clipped from V and 7 bases from J, the junction kept 7 bases outside the gene matches. Germline-derived CDR1 and CDR2 are SGHTS and YDEGEE. The CDR3 is made up of 15 amino acids. The CDR3 DNA is TGTGCCAGCAGCTTGTGGACAGGGGGGAATGGTGAAGCTTTCTTT. Its translation: CASSLWTGGNGEAFF.

This chain joins TRBV6-5 and TRBJ1-2, with a tentative D call TRBD1 (5 bases). Trimming cost V 5 bases and J 4 bases, with 14 bases left between them. This CDR3 region has 14 residues. Germline-derived CDR1 and CDR2 are MNHEY and SVGAGI. In DNA, the CDR3 is TGTGCCAGCAGTCTGGACAAAAACTTCTATGGCTACACCTTC. Translation: CASSLDKNFYGYTF.

CDR3 loop: CASSFRTLPNTGELFF. In DNA form, the CDR3 reads TGTGCCAGCAGCTTTCGGACACTTCCGAACACCGGGGAGCTGTTTTTT. The chain couples TRBV3-1 (or the pseudogene TRBV3-2) to TRBJ2-2; D is perhaps TRBD1 (5 bases). V was shortened by 5 bases and J by 0 bases, with 13 bases between the two germline ends. The CDR3 spans 16 residues. Germline CDR1 is LGHDT and CDR2 is YNNKEL (reference sequence).

This clone was recorded once. Written as DNA, the CDR3 is TGTGCCAGCAGCTTAGATCGGGGGGGGCCAGAGACCCAGTACTTC. Its translation: CASSLDRGGPETQYF. The chain combines TRBV7-2 with TRBJ2-5; 8 bases line up with TRBD2. Germline CDR1 reads SGHTA; CDR2 reads FQGNSA. The CDR3 covers 15 residues. V lost 1 base and J lost 4; bases outside the gene matches: 5.

The rearrangement uses TRBV30 and TRBJ1-1, with D unresolved. CDR3 length equals 14 residues. Trimming cost V 2 bases and J 2 bases, with 12 bases left between them. Germline CDR1 and CDR2: GTSNPN and SVGIG (reference sequence). The CDR3 nucleotides are TGTGCCTGGAGTCGAGGCCAGATCAACACTGAAGCTTTCTTT. This gives the protein CAWSRGQINTEAFF.

The chain couples TRBV10-3 to TRBJ1-1; the D is unclear. The CDR3 has 14 amino acids. Germline V gives CDR1 ENHRY, CDR2 SYGVKD. V was trimmed by 3 bases and J by 2 bases, leaving 10 bases between them. CDR3 in amino acids: CAISEGQKNTEAFF. The DNA of the CDR3 is TGTGCCATCAGTGAAGGCCAGAAAAACACTGAAGCTTTCTTT.

The chain employs TRBV5-1 and TRBJ2-7; 8 positions agree with TRBD1. V trimming: 2 bases; J trimming: 6 bases; junction bases outside the gene matches: 10. This CDR3 comprises 15 residues. CDR1 is SGHRS, CDR2 YFSETQ, per germline. The CDR3, as DNA: TGCGCCAGCAGCTTTGGTGACAGGGGATTGGGCGAGCAGTACTTC. Translated: CASSFGDRGLGEQYF. The full variable domain, in which reference TRBV5-1 and TRBJ2-7 provide the parts outside the CDR3, is KAGVTQTPRYLIKTRGQQVTLSCSPISGHRSVSWYQQTPGQGLQFLFEYFSETQRNKGNFPGRFSGRQFSNSRSEMNVSTLELGDSALYLCASSFGDRGLGEQYFGPGTRLTVT.

The chain is built from TRBV5-4 and TRBJ1-2; a weak D match, TRBD1 (5 bases). V was clipped by 0 bases and J by 3 bases, with 21 bases between them. The CDR3 length is 18 residues. The germline V gene encodes CDR1 SGHNT and CDR2 YYREEE (reference sequence). The chain's CDR3 is CASSLGRGRGGSDYGYTF. In DNA form, the CDR3 reads TGTGCCAGCAGCTTGGGCCGGGGAAGGGGCGGTAGCGACTATGGCTACACCTTC.

The rearrangement joins TRBV7-8 to TRBJ1-2; D is ambiguous. The CDR3 sequence is 13 residues long. CDR1 is SGHVS, CDR2 FQNEAQ, per germline. Deletions cut 1 base from V and 11 bases from J, with 14 bases between. Written as DNA, the CDR3 is TGTGCCAGCAGCTTAGGCCCCTCGGACCCTTACACCTTC. It encodes CASSLGPSDPYTF.

The chain is built from TRBV7-2 and TRBJ2-1; the D is unclear. CDR3 size: 15 residues. Trimming removed 2 bases from V and 14 bases from J, with 22 bases in between. CDR1 and CDR2 (germline): SGHTA, FQGNSA. The CDR3 loop is CASSLQGWGRQDEFF. The CDR3 DNA is TGTGCCAGCAGCTTACAAGGTTGGGGTAGGCAAGACGAGTTCTTC.

V gene TRBV29-1 combines with J gene TRBJ2-1; D is unresolved. Germline CDR1 SQVTM, CDR2 ANQGSEA. The CDR3 covers 12 residues. Trimming shortened V by 6 bases and J by 9 bases, and 15 bases separated the two germline ends. The CDR3 DNA is TGCAGCGTCACGACCGTTCGGGTTGAGCAGTTCTTC. Protein product: CSVTTVRVEQFF.

J is TRBJ2-2 and V is TRBV2; 7 bases map to TRBD1. This CDR3 has 15 residues. The germline V gene encodes CDR1 SNHLY and CDR2 FYNNEI. After removal of 5 bases from V and 3 bases from J, the junction contained 6 bases not matched to a gene. For the CDR3, the DNA is TGTGCCAGCAGTAGACAGGGTTTGGACACCGGGGAGCTGTTTTTT. This translates into CASSRQGLDTGELFF. The whole variable domain, remainder taken from reference TRBV2 and TRBJ2-2, is EPEVTQTPSHQVTQMGQEVILRCVPISNHLYFYWYRQILGQKVEFLVSFYNNEISEKSEIFDDQFSVERPDGSNFTLKIRSTKLEDSAMYFCASSRQGLDTGELFFGEGSRLTVL.

The chain has TRBV5-4 and TRBJ2-1, with unresolved D. The ends were cut back, 2 bases at V and 2 bases at J, with 5 bases in the middle. Germline V gives CDR1 SGHNT, CDR2 YYREEE (reference sequence). The CDR3 contains 13 residues. The CDR3, as DNA: TGTGCCAGCAGCTTTAAGACCTACAATGAGCAGTTCTTC. It translates to CASSFKTYNEQFF.

The chain has TRBV5-6 and TRBJ1-6; unclear D gene. Trimming shortened V by 9 bases and J by 8 bases, and 12 bases separated the two germline ends. The CDR3 loop spans 12 amino acids. CDR1 and CDR2 from the germline V gene are SGHDT and YYEEEE. The CDR3 reads CATTVMDSPLHF. The CDR3 nucleotides are TGTGCCACCACCGTCATGGATTCACCCCTCCACTTT.

Notes on this clone: The same CDR3 is also encoded by other DNA sequences in this sample. CDR3 sequence: CASSYSILAGRQETQYF. DNA for the CDR3: TGTGCCAGCAGTTACTCGATCCTAGCGGGGCGCCAAGAGACCCAGTACTTC. This chain uses TRBV6-2 or TRBV6-3 with TRBJ2-5; 9 bases align to TRBD2. Germline assignment: CDR1 MNHEY and CDR2 SVGEGT. The trim removed 0 bases at V and 1 base at J, leaving 6 bases unmatched. There are 17 residues in the CDR3.

The V and J genes are TRBV28 and TRBJ1-3, with D maybe TRBD1 (6 bases). Deletions cut 8 bases from V and 4 bases from J, with 18 bases between. Germline CDR1 is MDHEN and CDR2 is SYDVKM. This CDR3 is 15 amino acids long. The CDR3 nucleotides read TGTGCCAGCTCCTATCATGGGACACTCGGAAACACCATATATTTT. Its protein is CASSYHGTLGNTIYF.

The genes are TRBV4-1 and TRBJ1-5; maybe TRBD1 (6 bases). CDR1 is MGHRA, CDR2 YSYEKL, per germline. The V end was cut by 3 bases, the J end by 5 bases, with 11 bases between. The CDR3 totals 14 residues. CDR3 residues: CASSHPTGYQPQHF. The CDR3 bases are TGCGCCAGCAGCCATCCCACAGGGTATCAGCCCCAGCATTTT.

The rearrangement uses TRBV7-9 and TRBJ2-7, with D possibly being TRBD1 (6 bases). The ends were cut back, 5 bases at V and 2 bases at J, with 13 bases in the middle. This CDR3 is built from 14 residues. In germline, CDR1 is SEHNR, CDR2 FQNEAQ (reference sequence). Here the CDR3 reads CASSPHRDPYEQYF. DNA for the CDR3: TGTGCCAGCAGCCCCCACAGGGATCCCTACGAGCAGTACTTC.

This clone occurred once. This chain joins TRBV28 and TRBJ1-6; D is uncertain. Trimming took 10 bases from V and 7 from J, leaving 17 bases between them. The CDR3 consists of 14 residues. CDR1 and CDR2 from the germline V gene are MDHEN and SYDVKM. CDR3 sequence: CATLSMLWNSPLHF. As DNA, the CDR3 is TGTGCCACCCTGAGCATGTTGTGGAATTCACCCCTCCACTTT.

The chain carries TRBV30 and TRBJ1-4, with D unresolved. In germline, CDR1 is GTSNPN, CDR2 SVGIG (reference sequence). CDR3 size: 14 residues. V was pared by 4 bases and J by 0 bases, with 9 bases between. DNA of the CDR3: TGTGCCTGGAATCGAGGGACAACTAATGAAAAACTGTTTTTT. Its protein product is CAWNRGTTNEKLFF. Filled out from reference TRBV30 and TRBJ1-4, the complete variable domain reads SQTIHQWPATLVQPVGSPLSLECTVEGTSNPNLYWYRQAAGRGLQLLFYSVGIGQISSEVPQNLSASRPQDRQFILSSKKLLLSDSGFYLCAWNRGTTNEKLFFGSGTQLSVL.

The chain uses TRBV7-2 and TRBJ2-5, with D perhaps matching TRBD1 (5 bases). Trimming cost V 3 bases and J 5 bases, with 13 bases left between them. The germline V gene encodes CDR1 SGHTA and CDR2 FQGNSA. The CDR3 extends over 14 amino acids. CDR3 nucleotides: TGTGCCAGCAGCTTCGGCAGGGCGCAGGAGACCCAGTACTTC. It yields the protein CASSFGRAQETQYF.

The CDR3 nucleotides are TGTGCCAGCAGCTTGATGTCAGAGAGCTCCTACGAGCAGTACTTC. Amino acid sequence: CASSLMSESSYEQYF. This sequence joins TRBV5-5 and TRBJ2-7, with D hard to call. This CDR3 spans 15 amino acids. Looked up from germline, CDR1 is SGHKS and CDR2 is YYEKEE (reference sequence). With 1 base removed from V and 0 bases from J, the gap between germline ends came to 11 bases.

The chain joins TRBV18 to TRBJ1-2, with TRBD1 as a possible D gene (6 bases). This CDR3 region has 15 residues. V was cut by 5 bases and J by 2 bases, with 15 bases left in between. The germline CDR1 and CDR2 sequences are KGHSH and LQKENI. CDR3 nucleotide sequence: TGTGCCAGCTCATCGACAGGATTGGGGAACTATGGCTACACCTTC. Amino acid sequence: CASSSTGLGNYGYTF.

The chain joins TRBV30 to TRBJ2-2; TRBD2 matches 12 bases. Germline CDR1 reads GTSNPN; CDR2 reads SVGIG (reference sequence). With V trimmed by 2 bases and J by 4 bases, 8 bases remained unmatched. The CDR3 has 17 residues. Here the CDR3 DNA reads TGTGCCTGGAGTAGAAGACTAGCGGGGGCCCTCACCGGGGAGCTGTTTTTT. It is translated as CAWSRRLAGALTGELFF.

The rearrangement uses TRBV21-1 and TRBJ1-2; the table names TRBD1, a call not compared with the DNA. TRBV21-1 is a pseudogene. This CDR3 has 15 residues. The CDR3: CASSKDEGEHYGYTF. As DNA, the CDR3 is TGTGCCAGCAGCAAAGACGAGGGGGAACACTATGGCTACACCTTC.

The V gene is TRBV6-4, the J gene TRBJ2-5; D not certain. V was trimmed by 5 bases and J by 3 bases, leaving 7 bases between them. Germline V CDR1 and CDR2: MRHNA, SNTAGT. The CDR3 spans 12 residues. The CDR3 DNA sequence: TGTGCCAGCAGTTCTAGAAAAGAGACCCAGTACTTC. Residues: CASSSRKETQYF.

V is TRBV28 and J is TRBJ2-7; possibly TRBD1 for D (6 bases). The germline V and J ends were trimmed by 3 bases and 0 bases, with 15 bases remaining between them. The germline V gene encodes CDR1 MDHEN and CDR2 SYDVKM. There are 16 residues in the CDR3. CDR3 nucleotides: TGTGCCAGCAGTTTCCAAATCAGGGGCGGCTCCTACGAGCAGTACTTC. This translates into CASSFQIRGGSYEQYF.

V usage is TRBV19 and J usage is TRBJ2-7; D is tentatively TRBD1 or TRBD2 (5 bases each). Looked up from germline, CDR1 is LNHDA and CDR2 is SQIVND (reference sequence). V was cut by 5 bases and J by 2 bases, with 13 bases left in between. The CDR3 loop spans 14 amino acids. CDR3 nucleotide sequence: TGTGCCAGTAGTTCGCCGGGACCTACCTACGAGCAGTACTTC. This encodes CASSSPGPTYEQYF.